This T cell receptor (beta chain) emerged from a study of shared T cell receptors in the human thymus. After removal of 0 bases from V and 0 bases from J, the junction contained 7 bases not matched to a gene. This CDR3 spans 17 amino acids. Germline CDR1 SGHRS, CDR2 YFSETQ. Measured with immunoSEQ multiplex PCR; TCRdb has only the in-frame clones, and not every one. Among hundreds of thousands of clones listed, 70% to 90% were seen once. Another study also made use of these data, one on human thymus T cells. That publication notes: Donors were healthy Finnish infants having corrective surgery for congenital heart defects. Resected material from corrective heart surgery provided the thymus tissue analysed. Thymic as well as blood repertoires seemed to favor certain V and J genes unevenly. Thymic TCR repertoires of unrelated people reportedly overlapped highly.

Material for sequencing was thymocytes. This chain connects TRBV5-1 to TRBJ2-3; TRBD1 matches 7 bases. The TCR sequence derives from a boy younger than two with a congenital heart defect. CDR3 nucleotides: TGCGCCAGCAGCTTGGTTCCAGGGGGAATGAGCACAGATACGCAGTATTTT. Translated: CASSLVPGGMSTDTQYF.